This T cell receptor beta chain was sequenced during a study of CD8+ T cells in alopecia areata. After removal of 0 bases from V and 1 base from J, the junction contained 8 bases not matched to a gene. The CDR3 has 17 residues. Germline CDR1 SGDLS, CDR2 YYNGEE. The treatment denotes: oral pan-JAK inhibitor, 5-10 mg twice daily. The study, taken as a whole, reports: Scalp samples also contribute reads from the resident alphabeta T cells found in normal skin.

As the sequencing template, cDNA was produced by extracting RNA and reverse transcribing it. Sequenced by immunoSEQ multiplex PCR; TCRdb stores in-frame clones only, minus some. The sample lists about 200,000 clones, 60% to 70% occurring once. As concerns this clone: Its antigen is not identified.

Sample: CD4+ T cells sorted from blood, taken at week 4, from a patient treated with tofacitinib. This chain connects TRBV9 to TRBJ2-5; 8 bases line up with TRBD2. This sequence originates from a human donor with alopecia areata. This chain's CDR3 is CASSVGGSGGPQETQYF. CDR3 nucleotide sequence: TGTGCCAGCAGCGTAGGGGGCAGCGGGGGACCCCAAGAGACCCAGTACTTC. Full variable domain (remainder filled in from reference TRBV9 and TRBJ2-5): DSGVTQTPKHLITATGQRVTLRCSPRSGDLSVYWYQQSLDQGLQFLIQYYNGEERAKGNILERFSAQQFPDLHSELNLSSLELGDSALYFCASSVGGSGGPQETQYFGPGTRLLVL.